Below, one T cell receptor beta chain is given with its context. This sample was taken from a study of monozygotic twins with inflammatory bowel disease. The team made cDNA by running eight separate reactions for each sample. TCRdb re-called the 5' RACE reads; every CDR3 protein appears as one record, without DNA. In all, the sample yields about 380,000 distinct CDR3 sequences. This CDR3 contains 16 residues. In germline, CDR1 is LGHDT, CDR2 YNNKEL (reference sequence). This TCR was recovered from a human donor with ulcerative colitis or Crohn's disease, or a healthy co-twin of an affected twin (not recorded which). The sample taken for sequencing was blood. This sequence joins TRBV3-1 and TRBJ2-7; the TCRdb D gene call, TRBD2, has no DNA to confirm it. CDR3 loop: CASSPGPAGPSDEQYF.